This is a list of T cell receptor beta chains from one sample in a study of shared clonotypes between healthy human individuals. Measured with immunoSEQ multiplex PCR; TCRdb has only the in-frame clones, and not every one. The sample lists approximately 440,000 clones, 75% to 80% seen once, with 9.5% to 15% in the top ten. The material sequenced was PBMCs. These receptors all come from a woman aged 40 to 50 in good health. Some clones in this sample may be carry-over from other donors' samples. Each CDR3 is given with its conserved first and last residue. The D gene is left open where the match is weak. Not every row has a clone size; where given, it reads once, few, many or a size class.

J	size	V	D	DNA	CDR3
TRBJ1-5	NA	TRBV7-2	TRBD1	TGTGCCAGCAGCTTAGGTCGGACAGGGGGTCAGCCCCAGCATTTT	CASSLGRTGGQPQHF
TRBJ2-7	NA	TRBV7-2	TRBD1	TGTGCCAGCAGCTTAAATACAGGGGTTGGGGAGCAGTACTTC	CASSLNTGVGEQYF
TRBJ2-7	NA	TRBV27	NA	TGTGCCAGCAGTCCCCACCGGGGTCAGGGACCAAACTACGAGCAGTACTTC	CASSPHRGQGPNYEQYF
TRBJ1-5	NA	TRBV6-1	TRBD1	TGTGCCAGCAGTCCGACAGGGGATAGCAATCAGCCCCAGCATTTT	CASSPTGDSNQPQHF
TRBJ2-5	NA	TRBV7-9	NA	TGTGCCAGCAGCTTAGCATGGAGGCGAGCCAGGGGGGGAGAGACCCAGTACTTC	CASSLAWRRARGGETQYF
TRBJ2-1	few	TRBV11-3	NA	TGTGCCAGCAGCTTAAGGAGCGGGTCCTACAATGAGCAGTTCTTC	CASSLRSGSYNEQFF
TRBJ2-7	NA	TRBV5-6	NA	TGTGCCAGCAGCTTAGGTATCCGAAGCTCCTACGAGCAGTACTTC	CASSLGIRSSYEQYF
TRBJ2-1	NA	TRBV28	NA	TGTACCCGAGGGGGTTCCTACAATGAGCAGTTCTTC	CTRGGSYNEQFF
TRBJ2-1	NA	TRBV5-4	TRBD1	TGTGCCAGCAGCGCCTCCGGGACAGGGAGTAATGAGCAGTTCTTC	CASSASGTGSNEQFF
TRBJ2-7	NA	TRBV5-4	NA	TGTGCCAGCAGCTACGGACAGCTGGGGGAGCAGTACTTC	CASSYGQLGEQYF
TRBJ1-5	few	TRBV7-6	NA	TGTGCCACGGCACCCCAGGGAGGCAATCAGCCCCAGCATTTT	CATAPQGGNQPQHF
TRBJ2-7	NA	TRBV6-1	NA	TGTGCCAGCAGTGAAATCAGGGGCGGATCCTACGAGCAGTACTTC	CASSEIRGGSYEQYF
TRBJ2-2	few	TRBV27	NA	TGTGCCAGCAGTTTATGGGCCTGGGGGCGGTCGGACACCGGGGAGCTGTTTTTT	CASSLWAWGRSDTGELFF
TRBJ1-4	NA	TRBV6-5	NA	TGTGCCAGCAGTTACTCGTTTGCACCTAATGAAAAACTGTTTTTT	CASSYSFAPNEKLFF
TRBJ1-3	NA	TRBV29-1	NA	TGCAGAAGGGGGGCGAGCTCTGGAAACACCATATATTTT	CRRGASSGNTIYF
TRBJ1-2	few	TRBV5-1	NA	TGCGCCAGCAGCTTGGCCGAGGGAGCGGATGGCTACACCTTC	CASSLAEGADGYTF
TRBJ2-1	once	TRBV19	TRBD1	TGTGCCAGTAACAGGCAGGGGGCAGAATACAATGAGCAGTTCTTC	CASNRQGAEYNEQFF
TRBJ2-3	once	TRBV15	NA	TGTGCCACCAGCGTGGGACCATTCACAGATACGCAGTATTTT	CATSVGPFTDTQYF
TRBJ2-1	NA	TRBV7-3	NA	TGTGCCAGCAGCCCCCGCCCGTGGGGTGAGCAGTTCTTC	CASSPRPWGEQFF
TRBJ1-2	NA	TRBV7-9	NA	TGTGCCAGCATCCCCTTGGGAGGCTACACCTTC	CASIPLGGYTF
TRBJ1-2	NA	TRBV7-2	TRBD1	TGTGCCAGCAGCTCAAGCCGGGACAGGATAACCTTC	CASSSSRDRITF
TRBJ2-2	NA	TRBV5-1	NA	TGCGCCAGCAGGTGGGGCTCCGCGAACACCGGGGAGCTGTTTTTT	CASRWGSANTGELFF
TRBJ1-1	NA	TRBV28	NA	TGTGCTAGCAGTTTATCGCAGCCAATGAACACTGAAGCTTTCTTT	CASSLSQPMNTEAFF
TRBJ1-6	NA	TRBV14	NA	TGTGCCAGCAGCCCCGGACAGCTCCTTTATAATTCACCCCTCCACTTT	CASSPGQLLYNSPLHF
TRBJ2-3	NA	TRBV6-5	NA	TGTGCCAGCAGTTACTCGGGCAGAACAGATACGCAGTATTTT	CASSYSGRTDTQYF
TRBJ2-7	NA	TRBV7-9	NA	TGTGCCAGCAGCGTCTTCGTCTCCTACGAGCAGTACTTC	CASSVFVSYEQYF
TRBJ2-7	NA	TRBV21-1	NA	TGTGCCAGCAGCAAAGGGAGGTACGAGCAGTACTTC	CASSKGRYEQYF
TRBJ2-1	NA	TRBV6-4	NA	TGTGCCAGCAGTCGCATCCCCGGCGGTGAGCAGTTCTTC	CASSRIPGGEQFF
TRBJ1-2	NA	TRBV7-2	NA	TGTGCCAGCAGACAGTACGATACGGGGCACTATGGCTACACCTTC	CASRQYDTGHYGYTF
TRBJ2-7	NA	TRBV28	NA	TGTGCCAGCAAGCGCGGGGATCACTCCTACGAGCAGTACTTC	CASKRGDHSYEQYF
TRBJ2-1	once	TRBV10-2	NA	TGCGCCAGCAGCCGACTAGATCCTGTCTACAATGAGCAGTTCTTC	CASSRLDPVYNEQFF
TRBJ2-7	NA	TRBV10-3	TRBD1	TGTGCCATGGGGACAGGGACCGGCATCGAGCAGTACTTC	CAMGTGTGIEQYF
TRBJ2-5	NA	TRBV5-1	NA	TGCGCCAGCAGCGAAAGGAGAGAAGAGACCCAGTACTTC	CASSERREETQYF
TRBJ2-2	once	TRBV7-8	NA	TGTGCCAGCAGCTACGGGACGCTAGGCGGGGAGCTGTTTTTT	CASSYGTLGGELFF
TRBJ2-7	NA	TRBV28	NA	TGTGCCAGCAGCCCTTACTCGTCTAGTAACGAGCAGTACTTC	CASSPYSSSNEQYF
TRBJ2-7	once	TRBV13	TRBD2	TGTGCCAGCAGCTTAGCCCCCGGGACTAGCGGGGACCTTGGGGGTGAGCAGTACTTC	CASSLAPGTSGDLGGEQYF
TRBJ1-1	NA	TRBV19	TRBD1	TGTGCCAGTAGTCAACCCAACAGGGGACCCATGAACACTGAAGCTTTCTTT	CASSQPNRGPMNTEAFF
TRBJ1-1	once	TRBV7-8	TRBD1	TGTGCCAGCAGCGACAGGGCGGCTGAAGCTTTCTTT	CASSDRAAEAFF
TRBJ2-4	NA	TRBV7-8	NA	TGTGCCAGCAGCCCCCGACAGGAACAAAACATTCAGTACTTC	CASSPRQEQNIQYF
TRBJ2-5	NA	TRBV4-2	NA	TGTGCCAGCAGCCAAGACGGGAACCTTAGAGGAGAGACCCAGTACTTC	CASSQDGNLRGETQYF
TRBJ1-1	NA	TRBV30	TRBD1	TGTGCCTGGAGTGATGGGACAGGGGCTTTCTTT	CAWSDGTGAFF
TRBJ1-1	once	TRBV6-5	NA	TGTGCCAGCAGCCGCGGGGGCCTGGGCACTGAAGCTTTCTTT	CASSRGGLGTEAFF
TRBJ2-7	NA	TRBV7-2	TRBD1	TGTGCCAGCAGCCCAGGACAGGGAAACGCCTACGAGCAGTACTTC	CASSPGQGNAYEQYF
TRBJ2-5	NA	TRBV4-1	TRBD1	TGCGCCAGCAGCCAGATCGCAGGGGGCGAGGAGACCCAGTACTTC	CASSQIAGGEETQYF